Below, 3 T cell receptor beta chains from the same sample are listed, as sequenced in a study of blood T cell repertoires in COVID-19. Clones were sequenced by immunoSEQ multiplex PCR, and TCRdb holds only the in-frame ones, with some missing. The top ten clones hold 3.3% of a sample with roughly 120,000 clones, about 88% of them seen once. Sequencing was performed on peripheral blood. The receptor source for this set is a woman aged 45-60 years with acute or convalescent COVID-19.

This clone was counted once. This sequence joins TRBV29-1 and TRBJ2-7; 9 positions match TRBD1. In germline, CDR1 is SQVTM, CDR2 ANQGSEA. V dropped 5 bases and J dropped 4; count of bases not matched to a gene: 6. The CDR3 spans 13 residues. CDR3 region: CSVYATGGYEQYF. As DNA, the CDR3 is TGCAGCGTTTATGCGACAGGGGGGTACGAGCAGTACTTC.

The chain is built from TRBV11-2 and TRBJ2-1, with 10 bases matching TRBD1. V shed 5 bases and J 7 bases; nucleotides not matched to a gene: 2. The germline CDR1 and CDR2 sequences are SGHAT and FQNNGV. The CDR3 length is 13 residues. The CDR3: CASSKDRGNEQFF. CDR3 sequence (DNA): TGTGCCAGCAGCAAGGACAGGGGGAATGAGCAGTTCTTC. The full variable domain, its missing parts supplied by reference TRBV11-2 and TRBJ2-1, is EAGVAQSPRYKIIEKRQSVAFWCNPISGHATLYWYQQILGQGPKLLIQFQNNGVVDDSQLPKDRFSAERLKGVDSTLKIQPAKLEDSAVYLCASSKDRGNEQFFGPGTRLTVL.

The chain links TRBV19 to TRBJ2-1; 9 bases map to TRBD2. The CDR3 is made up of 15 amino acids. Germline V gene data show CDR1 as LNHDA and CDR2 as SQIVND (reference sequence). V was pared by 6 bases and J by 1 base, with 4 bases of the junction left unmatched. The CDR3 region has the DNA TGTGCCAGTAGCCGGACTAGCGAATCCTACAATGAGCAGTTCTTC. Protein: CASSRTSESYNEQFF.